A selection of T cell receptor beta chains follows, all from one sample in a study of blood T cell repertoires in COVID-19. The repertoire was sequenced with immunoSEQ multiplex PCR; TCRdb's copy has only in-frame clones and lacks some. The data contain 250,000 to 300,000 clones, around 86% of them singletons. The sample taken for sequencing was peripheral blood. The receptors come from a woman aged 55-70 years with active or convalescent COVID-19. Each CDR3 is given with its conserved first and last residue. A D gene is named only where the DNA matches it firmly. Clone size, where shown, is once, few, many, or a class for clones that have expanded.

V	D	J	size	CDR3	DNA
TRBV2	TRBD1	TRBJ1-2	NA	CASTGPSWDRVYGYTF	TGTGCCAGCACGGGCCCCAGCTGGGACAGGGTCTATGGCTACACCTTC
TRBV7-2	TRBD2	TRBJ2-1	NA	CASSPGTSIHEQFF	TGTGCCAGCAGCCCCGGGACTAGCATCCATGAGCAGTTCTTC
TRBV7-2	NA	TRBJ1-4	NA	CASSLGNRAEKLFF	TGTGCCAGCAGCTTAGGAAACAGGGCTGAAAAACTGTTTTTT
TRBV6-5	NA	TRBJ1-6	once	CASSYSSGRDNSPLHF	TGTGCCAGCAGTTACTCATCAGGTAGAGATAATTCACCCCTCCACTTT
TRBV7-8	TRBD1	TRBJ1-5	once	CASSLSGTDNQPQHF	TGTGCCAGCAGCTTATCCGGGACAGATAATCAGCCCCAGCATTTT
TRBV2	TRBD2	TRBJ2-1	NA	CASSGSTSGGAYEQFF	TGTGCCAGCAGCGGTTCGACTAGCGGGGGGGCTTATGAGCAGTTCTTC
TRBV7-2	NA	TRBJ1-2	NA	CASSLEAGGSYGYTF	TGTGCCAGCAGCTTAGAGGCGGGGGGCAGCTATGGCTACACCTTC
TRBV5-6	TRBD1	TRBJ2-3	NA	CASSFFQGQGVADTQYF	TGTGCCAGCAGCTTTTTCCAGGGACAGGGGGTCGCAGATACGCAGTATTTT
TRBV2	NA	TRBJ1-1	NA	CASKGVEAFF	TGTGCCAGCAAGGGGGTTGAAGCTTTCTTT
TRBV9	NA	TRBJ2-3	NA	CASSVVPTTTDTQYF	TGTGCCAGCAGCGTAGTCCCGACGACTACAGATACGCAGTATTTT
TRBV7-8	TRBD1	TRBJ1-2	NA	CASTLGGTGVGYTF	TGTGCCAGCACCCTCGGCGGGACAGGGGTTGGCTACACCTTC
TRBV27	NA	TRBJ2-7	NA	CASSRPTGEQYF	TGTGCCAGCAGCCGCCCTACCGGCGAGCAGTACTTC
TRBV19	TRBD1	TRBJ2-3	NA	CASSLRQGSIADTQYF	TGTGCCAGTAGTCTCAGACAGGGGAGTATAGCAGATACGCAGTATTTT
TRBV7-9	NA	TRBJ1-1	NA	CACGAEAFF	TGTGCCTGCGGCGCTGAAGCTTTCTTT
TRBV6-6	NA	TRBJ2-5	NA	CASSYSRGQETQYF	TGTGCCAGCAGTTACTCGCGCGGACAAGAGACCCAGTACTTC
TRBV19	TRBD2	TRBJ2-5	NA	CASSIGERGAQETQYF	TGTGCCAGTAGTATAGGGGAGCGGGGGGCTCAAGAGACCCAGTACTTC
TRBV28	TRBD1	TRBJ1-2	once	CASRRDRGAGYGYTF	TGTGCCAGCAGACGGGACAGGGGAGCTGGCTATGGCTACACCTTC
TRBV18	NA	TRBJ1-5	NA	CASSPAAGNNQPQHF	TGTGCCAGCTCACCAGCCGCGGGTAACAATCAGCCCCAGCATTTT
TRBV29-1	TRBD1	TRBJ1-1	NA	CSAGQGLVNTEAFF	TGCAGCGCCGGACAGGGACTGGTAAACACTGAAGCTTTCTTT
TRBV1	NA	TRBJ1-4	NA	CTSSLGLRVEKLFF	TGCACCAGCAGCCTGGGTCTCCGGGTCGAAAAACTGTTTTTT
TRBV9	NA	TRBJ1-2	NA	CASSVEGQGLANYGYTF	TGTGCCAGCAGCGTAGAAGGGCAGGGGCTAGCTAACTATGGCTACACCTTC
TRBV3-1/TRBV3-2	TRBD2	TRBJ2-5	NA	CASSRAGKEETQYF	TGTGCCAGCAGCCGAGCGGGGAAAGAAGAGACCCAGTACTTC
TRBV7-6	TRBD1	TRBJ1-2	NA	CASSFWDSPNYGYTF	TGTGCCAGCAGCTTCTGGGACAGCCCTAACTATGGCTACACCTTC
TRBV6-5	TRBD1	TRBJ1-1	NA	CASSYARTGGNTEAFF	TGTGCCAGCAGTTACGCGAGGACAGGAGGGAACACTGAAGCTTTCTTT
TRBV7-8	NA	TRBJ2-5	NA	CASSLGPGMGETQYF	TGTGCCAGCAGCTTAGGTCCAGGGATGGGGGAGACCCAGTACTTC
TRBV2	NA	TRBJ1-5	NA	CASQEASGRGIRPQHF	TGTGCCAGCCAGGAAGCGAGCGGACGGGGAATCAGGCCCCAGCATTTT
TRBV4-2	NA	TRBJ2-7	NA	CASSQNSNYEQYF	TGTGCCAGCAGCCAAAACAGCAACTACGAGCAGTACTTC
TRBV6-5	NA	TRBJ1-2	once	CASYFRGGRYGYTF	TGTGCCAGCTATTTCCGCGGGGGCCGGTATGGCTACACCTTC
TRBV6-5	TRBD1	TRBJ1-2	few	CASSPGTGLGYTF	TGTGCCAGCAGTCCCGGGACAGGGCTTGGCTACACCTTC
TRBV5-1	TRBD2	TRBJ2-1	NA	CASSRGLAGAHNEQFF	TGCGCCAGCAGCCGGGGACTAGCGGGGGCCCACAATGAGCAGTTCTTC
TRBV21-1	NA	TRBJ1-1	NA	CASSPKGTESEAFF	TGTGCCAGCAGCCCTAAGGGGACAGAAAGCGAAGCTTTCTTT
TRBV18	NA	TRBJ1-1	NA	CASSPLGHTNTEAFF	TGTGCCAGCTCACCGCTGGGACACACGAACACTGAAGCTTTCTTT
TRBV2	NA	TRBJ1-1	NA	CASSDRVLGAEAFF	TGTGCCAGCAGTGACCGGGTCTTAGGGGCTGAAGCTTTCTTT
TRBV5-1	NA	TRBJ1-1	NA	CASSLDRATEAFF	TGCGCCAGCAGCTTGGACAGGGCCACTGAAGCTTTCTTT
TRBV4-2	NA	TRBJ2-2	NA	CASSHPPVGGTGELFF	TGTGCCAGCAGCCACCCCCCCGTCGGGGGCACCGGGGAGCTGTTTTTT
TRBV27	TRBD1	TRBJ1-2	NA	CASSFGDRVSNYGYTF	TGTGCCAGCAGTTTTGGGGACAGGGTTTCTAACTATGGCTACACCTTC
TRBV12-3/TRBV12-4	NA	TRBJ2-7	NA	CASRPTGIYEQYF	TGTGCCAGCAGGCCCACAGGGATCTACGAGCAGTACTTC
TRBV11-3	TRBD1	TRBJ2-1	NA	CASSLGGTGIREQFF	TGTGCCAGCAGCTTAGGTGGGACAGGGATCCGGGAGCAGTTCTTC
TRBV19	TRBD1	TRBJ1-2	once	CASTPTGDNYGYTF	TGTGCCAGTACCCCGACAGGGGATAACTATGGCTACACCTTC
TRBV19	NA	TRBJ1-2	NA	CASSRGDRISNYGYTF	TGTGCCAGTAGTAGGGGGGACCGCATTTCTAACTATGGCTACACCTTC
TRBV27	TRBD1	TRBJ1-1	NA	CASSLSPGQLLKGTEAFF	TGTGCCAGCAGTTTAAGTCCGGGACAGCTCCTTAAGGGCACTGAAGCTTTCTTT
TRBV9	TRBD1	TRBJ1-2	NA	CASSGFDRGSSGYTF	TGTGCCAGCAGCGGATTCGACAGGGGGAGTTCTGGCTACACCTTC
TRBV4-2	NA	TRBJ1-4	few	CASSQASSGSGEKLFF	TGTGCCAGCAGCCAAGCCTCGTCGGGGAGTGGTGAAAAACTGTTTTTT
TRBV10-3	TRBD1	TRBJ2-5	NA	CAISEGQGATETQYF	TGTGCCATCAGTGAGGGACAGGGCGCGACGGAGACCCAGTACTTC
TRBV2	NA	TRBJ1-2	NA	CASSPWTTYGYTF	TGTGCCAGCAGTCCTTGGACAACCTATGGCTACACCTTC
TRBV7-2	NA	TRBJ2-1	NA	CASSSYKGVEQFF	TGTGCCAGCAGCTCATACAAGGGGGTTGAGCAGTTCTTC
TRBV7-3	TRBD1	TRBJ2-3	NA	CASSPTGSGTGPPDTQYF	TGTGCCAGCAGCCCAACCGGCTCTGGGACAGGGCCTCCAGATACGCAGTATTTT
TRBV5-6	NA	TRBJ1-2	NA	CASSHISGGNYGYTF	TGTGCCAGCAGCCACATCTCCGGGGGGAACTATGGCTACACCTTC
TRBV7-3	NA	TRBJ2-7	NA	CASSLGGNYEQYF	TGTGCCAGCAGCTTAGGGGGGAACTACGAGCAGTACTTC
TRBV5-4	NA	TRBJ1-6	once	CASSLDRAGGNSPLHF	TGTGCCAGCAGCTTGGACCGGGCCGGGGGGAATTCACCCCTCCACTTT
TRBV5-1	NA	TRBJ2-3	NA	CASSLVQSTDTQYF	TGCGCCAGCAGCTTGGTACAGAGCACAGATACGCAGTATTTT
TRBV3-1/TRBV3-2	TRBD2	TRBJ2-1	NA	CASSPLPLAGGHHEQFF	TGTGCCAGCAGCCCTCTCCCTCTAGCGGGGGGGCACCATGAGCAGTTCTTC
TRBV7-2	TRBD1	TRBJ2-7	NA	CASSPEDRTHEQYF	TGTGCCAGCAGCCCTGAGGACAGGACCCACGAGCAGTACTTC
TRBV28	NA	TRBJ2-4	NA	CASSLFVVRGAIQYF	TGTGCCAGCAGTTTATTTGTGGTCCGGGGAGCCATTCAGTACTTC